One and the same sample provided the 17 T cell receptor beta chains below, sequenced in a study of cytomegalovirus exposure and HLA in healthy donors. The primer mix had 60 Vbeta and 13 Jbeta primers. TCRdb keeps only in-frame clones here, not all; method: immunoSEQ multiplex PCR. The table lists 150,000 or so clones, over 70% of them singletons, with about 3.4% in the top ten. The sample was PBMCs. The source of these receptors is a male donor in good health and CMV-seronegative.

This clone was counted between two and nine times. The V and J genes are TRBV9 and TRBJ2-3; D may be TRBD2 (7 bases). CDR3 length: 15 residues. Per germline, CDR1 SGDLS and CDR2 YYNGEE. V was clipped by 4 bases and J by 4 bases, with 16 bases between them. The CDR3 coding sequence is TGTGCCAGCAGCTCCTGGAGGGGGGGGCCAGATACGCAGTATTTT. Translation gives CASSSWRGGPDTQYF. The full variable domain, with the rest looked up from reference TRBV9 and TRBJ2-3, is DSGVTQTPKHLITATGQRVTLRCSPRSGDLSVYWYQQSLDQGLQFLIQYYNGEERAKGNILERFSAQQFPDLHSELNLSSLELGDSALYFCASSSWRGGPDTQYFGPGTRLTVL.

The sample holds one count of this clone. The V call is TRBV28, the J call TRBJ2-7; 12 bases fit TRBD1. Germline V gene sequence: CDR1 MDHEN, CDR2 SYDVKM. The CDR3 spans 14 residues. The V segment lost 3 bases and the J segment 6 bases; nucleotides outside the gene matches: 3. Written as DNA, the CDR3 is TGTGCCAGCAGTTTGGGACAGGGGGCTGGCGAGCAGTACTTC. Protein product: CASSLGQGAGEQYF.

This rearrangement joins TRBV10-2 to TRBJ2-5; D may be TRBD1 (6 bases). This CDR3 spans 13 amino acids. Per germline, CDR1 WSHSY and CDR2 SAAADI. The ends were cut back, 9 bases at V and 5 bases at J, with 16 bases in the middle. Here the CDR3 reads CASTGSGGETQYF. CDR3 nucleotide sequence: TGCGCCAGTACAGGGTCTGGGGGCGAGACCCAGTACTTC.

This chain connects TRBV5-1 to TRBJ2-1, with 10 bases aligning to TRBD2. The CDR3 consists of 19 residues. The J segment lost 2 bases and the V segment lost 1 base, leaving 12 bases of the junction unmatched. Germline values: CDR1 SGHRS, CDR2 YFSETQ. In nucleotides, the CDR3 is TGCGCCAGCAGCTTGATATGGCTAGCGGGAGCCGCCACCTACAATGAGCAGTTCTTC. Protein product: CASSLIWLAGAATYNEQFF.

V is TRBV28 and J is TRBJ1-1; D is possibly TRBD1 (5 bases). Germline loops: CDR1 MDHEN, CDR2 SYDVKM. The CDR3 spans 14 residues. Trimming removed 6 bases at V and 0 bases at J, with 11 bases between. CDR3 loop: CASRGGTVNTEAFF. CDR3 DNA: TGTGCCAGCAGGGGGGGGACGGTGAACACTGAAGCTTTCTTT.

This clone was found a few times. The V call is TRBV5-1, the J call TRBJ1-1; 9 bases are shared with TRBD1. CDR1 is SGHRS and CDR2 is YFSETQ in the germline V gene. CDR3 size: 15 residues. The J segment lost 4 bases and the V segment lost 3 bases, leaving 7 bases of the junction unmatched. The CDR3 loop is CASSWSVQGATEAFF. CDR3 sequence (DNA): TGCGCCAGCAGCTGGTCGGTACAGGGGGCCACTGAAGCTTTCTTT.

This clone was seen more than once but under ten times. This chain joins TRBV7-8 and TRBJ1-5, with 7 nucleotides matching TRBD1. The CDR3 loop spans 18 amino acids. Germline CDR1 and CDR2: SGHVS and FQNEAQ. V shed 1 base and J 0 bases; nucleotides not matched to a gene: 9. The CDR3 spells CASSLEDRPPYSNQPQHF. CDR3 sequence (DNA): TGTGCCAGCAGCTTAGAGGACAGGCCCCCTTATAGCAATCAGCCCCAGCATTTT.

CDR3 residues: CASKDRENTEAFF. The CDR3 coding sequence is TGTGCCAGCAAGGACAGGGAGAACACTGAAGCTTTCTTT. The chain is built from TRBV19 and TRBJ1-1, with 8 bases aligning to TRBD1. CDR1 and CDR2 from the germline V gene are LNHDA and SQIVND (reference sequence). CDR3 length: 13 residues. The V segment lost 9 bases and the J segment 1 base; nucleotides outside the gene matches: 4.

The chain uses TRBV7-8 and TRBJ2-5, with 7 bases aligning to TRBD2. From germline, CDR1 is SGHVS and CDR2 FQNEAQ. The CDR3 contains 13 residues. Trimming at V came to 5 bases and at J to 4 bases, leaving 4 bases not matched to a gene. The CDR3 protein is CASSGSSGETQYF. CDR3 DNA sequence: TGTGCCAGCAGCGGCTCTAGCGGAGAGACCCAGTACTTC.

The V gene is TRBV29-1, the J gene TRBJ2-3; TRBD2 matches 8 bases. CDR1 and CDR2 from the germline V gene are SQVTM and ANQGSEA. The CDR3 is made up of 14 amino acids. Trimming took 4 bases from V and 4 from J; bases not matched to a gene: 7. The CDR3 reads CSVAAGDGADTQYF. The CDR3 region has the DNA TGCAGCGTTGCAGCGGGGGATGGGGCAGATACGCAGTATTTT.

This clone was recorded a few times. V is TRBV6-4 and J is TRBJ2-1; 12 nucleotides agree with TRBD2. CDR3 length: 14 residues. J lost 6 bases, V lost 7 bases, and 4 bases had no gene match. The germline V gene has CDR1 MRHNA and CDR2 SNTAGT. The CDR3 region is CASKETSGSNEQFF. CDR3 in DNA: TGTGCCAGCAAAGAGACTAGCGGGAGCAATGAGCAGTTCTTC.

The rearrangement uses TRBV6-6 and TRBJ1-6, with TRBD1 matching over 7 bases. The CDR3 extends over 14 amino acids. The germline gives CDR1 MNHNY, CDR2 SVGAGI (reference sequence). V dropped 8 bases and J dropped 7; count of bases not matched to a gene: 8. DNA of the CDR3: TGTGCCAGCGAGGGTGGGGACAGCAATTCACCCCTCCACTTT. This codes for CASEGGDSNSPLHF.

This sequence joins TRBV7-7 and TRBJ2-1; 10 positions agree with TRBD1. The CDR3 is 15 amino acids. Looked up from germline, CDR1 is SSHAT and CDR2 is FNYEAQ (reference sequence). J lost 3 bases, V lost 5 bases, and 4 bases had no gene match. The CDR3: CASSRGQGIYNEQFF. CDR3 coding DNA: TGTGCCAGCAGCCGGGGACAGGGGATCTACAATGAGCAGTTCTTC.

CDR3 in amino acids: CASSVNVFLLYITASNQPQHF. CDR3 sequence (DNA): TGTGCCAGCAGCGTAAATGTATTCCTATTGTACATCACAGCTAGCAATCAGCCCCAGCATTTT. The chain couples TRBV9 to TRBJ1-5; D not resolved. V lost 1 base to trimming and J lost 0 bases, with 26 bases between them. Per the germline V gene, CDR1 is SGDLS and CDR2 is YYNGEE. This CDR3 region has 21 residues.

This clone was observed a handful of times. This rearrangement joins TRBV2 to TRBJ1-6; 8 nucleotides agree with TRBD1. Germline V gives CDR1 SNHLY, CDR2 FYNNEI. CDR3 size: 15 residues. The V gene end was trimmed by 6 bases and the J gene end by 7 bases; junction bases not matched to a gene: 8. CDR3 loop: CASRDREGGNSPLHF. In DNA form, the CDR3 reads TGTGCCAGCAGGGACAGGGAAGGGGGAAATTCACCCCTCCACTTT.

The J gene is TRBJ2-5, the V gene TRBV7-2; TRBD1 might be the D (5 bases). This CDR3 has 13 amino acids. CDR1 and CDR2 (germline): SGHTA, FQGNSA. Deletions cut 5 bases from V and 5 bases from J, with 12 bases between. The CDR3 sequence: CASSAVGPETQYF. The CDR3 DNA is TGTGCCAGCAGCGCTGTGGGGCCTGAGACCCAGTACTTC.

There are a few counts of this clone. The gene calls are TRBV5-1 and TRBJ2-3; TRBD1 agrees at 7 bases. The CDR3 is 16 amino acids. CDR1 is SGHRS and CDR2 is YFSETQ in the germline V gene. V lost 3 bases, J lost 0 bases, and 7 bases stayed unmatched. In nucleotides, the CDR3 is TGCGCCAGCAGCTACGGACAGGATGATAGCACAGATACGCAGTATTTT. Translation: CASSYGQDDSTDTQYF. Variable domain in full (rest from reference TRBV5-1 and TRBJ2-3): KAGVTQTPRYLIKTRGQQVTLSCSPISGHRSVSWYQQTPGQGLQFLFEYFSETQRNKGNFPGRFSGRQFSNSRSEMNVSTLELGDSALYLCASSYGQDDSTDTQYFGPGTRLTVL.